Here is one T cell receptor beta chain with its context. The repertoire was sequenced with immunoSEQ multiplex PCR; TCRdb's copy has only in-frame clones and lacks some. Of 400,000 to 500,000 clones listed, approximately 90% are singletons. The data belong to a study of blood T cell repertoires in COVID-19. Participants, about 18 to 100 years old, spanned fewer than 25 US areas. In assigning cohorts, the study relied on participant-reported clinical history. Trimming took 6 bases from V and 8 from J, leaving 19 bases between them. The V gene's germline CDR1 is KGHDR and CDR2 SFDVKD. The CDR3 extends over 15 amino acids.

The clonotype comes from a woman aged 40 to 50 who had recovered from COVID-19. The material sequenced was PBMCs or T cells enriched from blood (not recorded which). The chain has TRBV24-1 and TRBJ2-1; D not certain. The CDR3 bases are TGTGCCACCAGTTCGTTCGACTCCAGTTTCCATGAGCAGTTCTTC. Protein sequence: CATSSFDSSFHEQFF.